This TCR beta chain stems from a study of cytomegalovirus exposure and HLA in healthy donors. Findings and limits, study-wide: The dataset shows that most TCR sequences were rare, while some public TCRs occurred in many donors. Solely CMV serostatus was available to characterize immune exposure.

CDR1 is LNHDA, CDR2 SQIVND, per germline (reference sequence). The CDR3 sequence is 18 residues long. V was cut by 10 bases and J by 0 bases, with 25 bases left in between. On this clone: What it binds is unknown.

The primer mix had 60 Vbeta and 13 Jbeta primers. Generated by immunoSEQ multiplex PCR, the TCRdb table keeps only in-frame clones and is missing some. The sample's table shows 45,000 to 65,000 clones. Source material: PBMCs. This TCR was sampled from a man aged 18 to 29 in good health and CMV-seropositive. The chain carries TRBV19 and TRBJ1-5, with D possibly matching TRBD1 (6 bases). CDR3 in DNA: TGTGCCACCCGAGCCTGGACAGTGAGAGCATATAGCAATCAGCCCCAGCATTTT. Residues: CATRAWTVRAYSNQPQHF. The full variable domain, with the rest looked up from reference TRBV19 and TRBJ1-5, is DGGITQSPKYLFRKEGQNVTLSCEQNLNHDAMYWYRQDPGQGLRLIYYSQIVNDFQKGDIAEGYSVSREKKESFPLTVTSAQKNPTAFYLCATRAWTVRAYSNQPQHFGDGTRLSIL.